The following is a T cell receptor beta chain sequence with its context. Clones were sequenced by immunoSEQ multiplex PCR, and TCRdb holds only the in-frame ones, with some missing. The profile covers a few hundred thousand clones, with around 88% appearing a single time and 6.9% taken by the ten largest. J was trimmed by 7 bases and V by 5 bases; bases with no gene match: 4. Germline V gene lookup returns CDR1 SGHTA and CDR2 FQGNSA. This CDR3 is built from 12 residues. These data belong to a study of blood T cell repertoires in COVID-19. Background on the study: PBMCs, B-cell-depleted T cells, or T cells provided the cDNA or gDNA that made up the material.

Sequences were obtained from peripheral blood. The receptor was isolated from a woman under 40 who had recovered from COVID-19. The chain is built from TRBV7-2 and TRBJ1-1, with TRBD1 matching 7 bases. CDR3 sequence (DNA): TGTGCCAGCAGCCGTGACAGGGTTGAAGCTTTCTTT. The encoded protein is CASSRDRVEAFF.